The rows below give T cell receptor beta chains drawn from one sample of a study of T cell responses to AZD1222 COVID-19 vaccine. Repertoires were generated with immunoSEQ multiplex PCR, while TCRdb's copy carries only in-frame clones and drops some. Of 100,000 to 150,000 clones listed, more than 70% are singletons. The sample was peripheral blood, taken on day 0 of AZD1222 vaccination. All receptors come from an adult in good health. Each CDR3 is given with its conserved first and last residue. Fields, in order: J gene, V gene, D gene, clone size, CDR3 DNA, CDR3 protein. The D gene is left open where the match is weak. Size tells how often a clone was seen (once, few, many) or the class of an expanded clone, and some rows leave it out.

>TRBJ2-2|TRBV11-2|TRBD2|NA
TGTGCCAGCAGCCCGGGACTAGCGGGAGGAAACACCGGGGAGCTGTTTTTT
CASSPGLAGGNTGELFF
>TRBJ2-3|TRBV6-4|TRBD1|NA
TGTGCCAGCAGTGACGCAGGGGGCGATAGCACAGATACGCAGTATTTT
CASSDAGGDSTDTQYF
>TRBJ2-4|TRBV19|TRBD1|NA
TGTGCCAGTAGTATAGAGACAGGGGTTTCGGGCATTCAGTACTTC
CASSIETGVSGIQYF
>TRBJ2-7|TRBV5-6|NA|NA
TGTGCCAGCAGCTTGGTGGATAGGGCCCCTTACGAGCAGTACTTC
CASSLVDRAPYEQYF
>TRBJ2-7|TRBV19|NA|once
TGTGCCAGTAGTATAGATCTTGGAACAGGAGCCTACGAGCAGTACTTC
CASSIDLGTGAYEQYF
>TRBJ2-3|TRBV15|NA|NA
TGTGCCACCAGCAGTCCATTGAGGAGGGCCCGAGGTACAGATACGCAGTATTTT
CATSSPLRRARGTDTQYF
>TRBJ2-2|TRBV12-3/TRBV12-4|NA|NA
TGTGCCAGCAGCCCCACAGGATCCGGGGAGCTGTTTTTT
CASSPTGSGELFF
>TRBJ1-6|TRBV5-1|TRBD1|NA
TGCGCCAGCAGCGGGACAGGGCTAAGCTCCTATAATTCACCCCTCCACTTT
CASSGTGLSSYNSPLHF
>TRBJ2-7|TRBV4-1|NA|NA
TGCGCCAGCAGCCAAGGGGGGCCTAACTACGAGCAGTACTTC
CASSQGGPNYEQYF
>TRBJ2-5|TRBV10-3|NA|NA
TGTGCCATCAGTGAAACAGGTACCCCCGGGGAGACCCAGTACTTC
CAISETGTPGETQYF
>TRBJ2-3|TRBV7-2|TRBD2|NA
TGTGCCAGCAGCCCCCGACTAGCGGAAAGCACAGATACGCAGTATTTT
CASSPRLAESTDTQYF
>TRBJ1-5|TRBV20-1|NA|NA
TGCAGTGCTAGTTCCCCACGGTCGTTTGGAAATCAGCCCCAGCATTTT
CSASSPRSFGNQPQHF
>TRBJ1-4|TRBV4-1|TRBD1|NA
TGCGCCAGCAGCCAAGATTCTACTGGGACAGTCCGTCAAAAACTGTTTTTT
CASSQDSTGTVRQKLFF
>TRBJ1-1|TRBV9|NA|once
TGTGCCAGCAGGGCCCCGGATTCGACAAGGGCGGGGGACACTGAAGCTTTCTTT
CASRAPDSTRAGDTEAFF
>TRBJ2-3|TRBV24-1|TRBD2|NA
TGTGCCACCAGTGATTTTGAGTGGGAGGGTCCCGCAGATACGCAGTATTTT
CATSDFEWEGPADTQYF
>TRBJ2-6|TRBV9|NA|NA
TGTGCCAGCAGCGGCAGAGGACAGCCGATCCTCGACTCTGGGGCCAACGTCCTGACTTTC
CASSGRGQPILDSGANVLTF
>TRBJ1-1|TRBV12-5|NA|NA
TGTGCTAGTGGGAACAGGAACACTGAAGCTTTCTTT
CASGNRNTEAFF
>TRBJ2-7|TRBV28|NA|NA
TGTGCCAGCAATCTCCGGCCGTCCTCCTACGAGCAGTACTTC
CASNLRPSSYEQYF
>TRBJ1-1|TRBV18|NA|NA
TGTGCCAGCTCACCAGGGCAAGGCCGAATGAACACTGAAGCTTTCTTT
CASSPGQGRMNTEAFF
>TRBJ1-3|TRBV5-1|NA|NA
TGCGCCAGCGCCAGGGGAAACACCATATATTTT
CASARGNTIYF
>TRBJ2-1|TRBV10-1|NA|NA
TGCGCCAGCAGTGAGGGGGACGGGATCTACAATGAGCAGTTCTTC
CASSEGDGIYNEQFF
>TRBJ1-5|TRBV15|NA|once
TGTGCCACCAGCAGAGATGACAGGTTTAGTCAGCCCCAGCATTTT
CATSRDDRFSQPQHF
>TRBJ2-7|TRBV11-2|TRBD1|NA
TGTGCCAGCAGTTCATCGGACAGGTTCTACGAGCAGTACTTC
CASSSSDRFYEQYF
>TRBJ1-1|TRBV20-1|NA|NA
TGCAGTGCTAGTCCCGCAGGGGTGAACACTGAAGCTTTCTTT
CSASPAGVNTEAFF
>TRBJ1-2|TRBV5-4|NA|once
TGTGCCAGCAGCTTGTCAGCAGGTTTGGACTATGGCTACACCTTC
CASSLSAGLDYGYTF
>TRBJ1-2|TRBV6-5|NA|NA
TGTGCCAGCACCGCAGGAGGCAGGGGCTATGGCTACACCTTC
CASTAGGRGYGYTF
>TRBJ1-4|TRBV18|NA|NA
TGTGCCAGCTCACCGGCGGATAATGAAAAACTGTTTTTT
CASSPADNEKLFF
>TRBJ1-1|TRBV10-3|NA|few
TGTGCCATCAGTGGAATAGGGACTGAAGCTTTCTTT
CAISGIGTEAFF
>TRBJ1-5|TRBV6-1|NA|NA
TGTGCCAGCAGTGAATCGGAGTATCAGCCCCAGCATTTT
CASSESEYQPQHF
>TRBJ2-5|TRBV9|NA|NA
TGTGCCAGCAGCAGCGACTTGTTCCAAGAGACCCAGTACTTC
CASSSDLFQETQYF
>TRBJ2-7|TRBV28|NA|NA
TGTGCCAGCAATCGCAGGGGTCCCTTGGAGCAGTACTTC
CASNRRGPLEQYF
>TRBJ2-6|TRBV7-9|TRBD2|NA
TGTGCCAGCACACCTAGCGGGAGGGCCGGTGGGGCCAACGTCCTGACTTTC
CASTPSGRAGGANVLTF
>TRBJ2-7|TRBV29-1|TRBD2|NA
TGCAGCGTTGGGGTGGCTAGCGGGAGTACCCACGAGCAGTACTTC
CSVGVASGSTHEQYF
>TRBJ2-7|TRBV27|NA|NA
TGTGCCAGCAGTTTATCACTAGCCTACGAGCAGTACTTC
CASSLSLAYEQYF
>TRBJ1-6|TRBV12-3/TRBV12-4|NA|NA
TGTGCCAGCAGACCGGGCGGTCAACCCCTCCACTTT
CASRPGGQPLHF
>TRBJ1-5|TRBV7-2|NA|once
TGTGCCAGCAGCTTAGTGGGGGGGTACCATCAGCCCCAGCATTTT
CASSLVGGYHQPQHF
>TRBJ2-7|TRBV6-2/TRBV6-3|NA|NA
TGTGCCAGCAGTTACTTCGGGAGAGCGTCCTACGAGCAGTACTTC
CASSYFGRASYEQYF
>TRBJ2-7|TRBV7-9|NA|NA
TGTGCCAGCAGCTTAGGGAAGGGCACCTTAGAGCAGTACTTC
CASSLGKGTLEQYF
>TRBJ2-7|TRBV24-1|NA|NA
TGTGCCACCAGTGATTCCGCCTACGAGCAGTACTTC
CATSDSAYEQYF
>TRBJ2-1|TRBV27|NA|once
TGTGCCGATATCCTTCAATACTACAATGAGCAGTTCTTC
CADILQYYNEQFF
>TRBJ1-3|TRBV9|NA|NA
TGTGCCAGCAGCGTAGGGCGCGCATCTGGAAACACCATATATTTT
CASSVGRASGNTIYF
>TRBJ1-2|TRBV2|NA|NA
TGTGCCAGCAGTGAAACCCTCCAGGGTAGTGATGGCTACACCTTC
CASSETLQGSDGYTF
>TRBJ1-3|TRBV5-5|NA|NA
TGTGCCAGCAACCCCGAATTGGGGGGAAGAAACACCATATATTTT
CASNPELGGRNTIYF
>TRBJ2-3|TRBV5-4|TRBD2|NA
TGTGCCAGCAGCTATGAGAGTAGCGGGGGGAGGGGCGATACGCAGTATTTT
CASSYESSGGRGDTQYF
>TRBJ2-1|TRBV13|NA|NA
TGTGCCAGCAACCTCGGACGGGGTATCAATGAGCAGTTCTTC
CASNLGRGINEQFF
>TRBJ2-5|TRBV3-1/TRBV3-2|TRBD2|NA
TGTGCCAGCAGCCAAGGGACTAGCGACCAAGAGACCCAGTACTTC
CASSQGTSDQETQYF
>TRBJ2-3|TRBV6-4|TRBD2|NA
TGTGCCAGCAGCCGAGGGACTAGCGGAGGCACAGATACGCAGTATTTT
CASSRGTSGGTDTQYF
>TRBJ2-7|TRBV6-5|NA|NA
TGTGCCAGCAGTCTGAACTACGAGCAGTACTTC
CASSLNYEQYF
>TRBJ2-5|TRBV25-1|NA|NA
TGTGCCAGCAGTACGACAGGAGGTCCCCAAGAGACCCAGTACTTC
CASSTTGGPQETQYF
>TRBJ1-3|TRBV5-5|NA|few
TGTGCCAGCAGCTCGCCGCCGGGATCAAGAGAGTGGAACTCTGGAAACACCATATATTTT
CASSSPPGSREWNSGNTIYF
>TRBJ2-7|TRBV29-1|NA|NA
TGCAGCGTTGTCCCCCAGGGGTCGGGGGGCTTCTACGAGCAGTACTTC
CSVVPQGSGGFYEQYF
>TRBJ2-7|TRBV27|TRBD2|NA
TGTGCCAGCAGTTTAGCGGGAGGGGGGTACGAGCAGTACTTC
CASSLAGGGYEQYF
>TRBJ1-5|TRBV6-6|TRBD1|NA
TGTGCCAGCAGTCCGGCCGGGACAGGGGTCAATCAGCCCCAGCATTTT
CASSPAGTGVNQPQHF
>TRBJ2-7|TRBV6-5|NA|NA
TGTGCCAGCAGTTGGGAGCAGGAGTCCTACGAGCAGTACTTC
CASSWEQESYEQYF
>TRBJ2-7|TRBV28|NA|NA
TGTGCCAGCAGTTTTGGGGGAAGGGTCTACGAGCAGTACTTC
CASSFGGRVYEQYF